This T cell receptor beta chain was recorded in a study of blood T cells in healthy people across ages. Study-wide findings and caveats: PBMCs were not sorted, which prevented a conclusive comparison of naive versus antigen-experienced cells. Samples with more naive T cells showed higher observed beta diversity. TCR beta diversity, measured per million T cells, fell in a roughly linear way with age.

Through a sample-barcoded 5' primer and a J-beta primer mix, a second PCR was run for about 6 to 11 cycles. Using its own MiXCR run on the 5' RACE reads, TCRdb lists one record per CDR3 protein. The data contain about 500,000 distinct CDR3 sequences, less than 25% of them singletons. Trimming cost V 0 bases and J 6 bases, with 10 bases left between them. The germline V gene encodes CDR1 SGHRS and CDR2 YFSETQ. The length of the CDR3 is 14 residues. This clonotype has more than one count but fewer than ten. Its antigen is currently unknown. Another study also made use of these data, one on T cells of mothers and their children.

Sequenced sample: blood. The genes are TRBV5-1 and TRBJ1-3; D gene unclear. The sequence was obtained from a boy aged 10-17 years in good health. The DNA for the CDR3 is TGCGCCAGCAGCTTGGAGCTTGATGCAAACACCATATATTTT. Translation gives CASSLELDANTIYF. The whole variable domain, filled in from reference TRBV5-1 and TRBJ1-3, reads KAGVTQTPRYLIKTRGQQVTLSCSPISGHRSVSWYQQTPGQGLQFLFEYFSETQRNKGNFPGRFSGRQFSNSRSEMNVSTLELGDSALYLCASSLELDANTIYFGEGSWLTVV.